This T cell receptor (beta chain) was sequenced during a study of control samples from healthy donors and cancer patients. Deletions cut 5 bases from V and 6 bases from J, with 14 bases between. The CDR3 has 14 residues. Germline V gene sequence: CDR1 LNHDA, CDR2 SQIVND (reference sequence). Some clones are missing from TCRdb's copy, which holds only in-frame ones; the method was immunoSEQ multiplex PCR. Of 120,000 or so clones in the sample, about 90% were seen once. The specimen sequenced was blood. The V gene is TRBV19, the J gene TRBJ1-5, with D unresolved. This clonotype was sampled from a man aged 18 to 30 in good health. CDR3 coding DNA: TGTGCCAGTAGTTTGGACGAAGACGGTCAGCCCCAGCATTTT. Its translation: CASSLDEDGQPQHF.